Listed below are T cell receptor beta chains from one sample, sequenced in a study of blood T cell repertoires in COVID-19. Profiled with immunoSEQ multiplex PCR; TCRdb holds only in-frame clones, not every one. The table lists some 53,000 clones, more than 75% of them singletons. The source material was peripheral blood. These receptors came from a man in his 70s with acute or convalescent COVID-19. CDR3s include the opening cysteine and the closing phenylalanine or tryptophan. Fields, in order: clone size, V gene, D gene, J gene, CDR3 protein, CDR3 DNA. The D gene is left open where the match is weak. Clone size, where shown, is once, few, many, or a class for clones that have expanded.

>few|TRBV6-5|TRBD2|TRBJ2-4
CASSYEAGLAKNIQYF
TGTGCCAGCAGTTACGAAGCGGGGTTAGCCAAAAACATTCAGTACTTC
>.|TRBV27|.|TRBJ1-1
CASSKNQGVETEAFF
TGTGCCAGCAGTAAAAATCAGGGTGTCGAGACTGAAGCTTTCTTT
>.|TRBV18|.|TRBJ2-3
CASSPLRVGTDTQYF
TGTGCCAGCTCACCATTGCGGGTGGGCACAGATACGCAGTATTTT
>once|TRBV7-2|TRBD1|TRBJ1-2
CASSPPGGMGYGYTF
TGTGCCAGCAGCCCCCCAGGGGGCATGGGGTATGGCTACACCTTC
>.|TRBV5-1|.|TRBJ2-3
CASSLVNSGSTDTQYF
TGCGCCAGCAGCTTGGTGAATAGCGGTAGCACAGATACGCAGTATTTT
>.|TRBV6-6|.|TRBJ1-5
CASRRDQPQHF
TGTGCCAGTAGGAGGGATCAGCCCCAGCATTTT
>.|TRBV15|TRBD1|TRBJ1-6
CATSINRGNSPLHF
TGTGCCACCAGCATCAACAGGGGGAATTCACCCCTCCACTTT
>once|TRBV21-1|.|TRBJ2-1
CASSKRESEQFF
TGTGCCAGCAGCAAGCGTGAGAGTGAGCAGTTCTTC
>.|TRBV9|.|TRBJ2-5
CASSVDGAETQYF
TGTGCCAGCAGCGTAGATGGGGCCGAGACCCAGTACTTC
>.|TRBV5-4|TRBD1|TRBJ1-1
CASSLPRGSATEAFF
TGTGCCAGCAGCCTACCCAGGGGGTCGGCGACTGAAGCTTTCTTT
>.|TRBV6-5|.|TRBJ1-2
CASIRGLFYGYTF
TGTGCCAGCATAAGAGGACTGTTCTATGGCTACACCTTC
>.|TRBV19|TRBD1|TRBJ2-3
CASSPRDRVTDTQYF
TGTGCCAGTAGTCCCCGGGACAGGGTCACAGATACGCAGTATTTT
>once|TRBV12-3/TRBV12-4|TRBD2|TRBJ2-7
CASSSGLVVAQYF
TGTGCCAGCAGCTCGGGACTAGTGGTCGCGCAGTACTTC
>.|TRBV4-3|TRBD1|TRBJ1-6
CASSQERQGPNNNSPLHF
TGCGCCAGCAGCCAGGAAAGACAGGGTCCCAACAATAATTCACCCCTCCACTTT
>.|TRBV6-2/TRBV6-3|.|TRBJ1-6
CASSDPGVVNSPLHF
TGTGCCAGCAGTGACCCAGGGGTGGTTAATTCACCCCTCCACTTT
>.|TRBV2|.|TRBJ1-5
CARKTQENQPQHF
TGTGCCAGAAAGACACAGGAAAATCAGCCCCAGCATTTT
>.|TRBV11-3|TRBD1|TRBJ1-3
CASSQGQSDSGNTIYF
TGTGCCAGCAGCCAGGGACAGAGCGACTCTGGAAACACCATATATTTT
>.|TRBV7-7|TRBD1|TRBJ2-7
CASSPQGIFGEQYF
TGTGCCAGCAGTCCACAGGGGATCTTTGGCGAGCAGTACTTC
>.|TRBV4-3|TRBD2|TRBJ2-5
CASSPGLAQETQYF
TGCGCCAGCAGCCCGGGACTAGCTCAAGAGACCCAGTACTTC
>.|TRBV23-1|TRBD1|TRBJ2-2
CASTQAGTGRATNTGELFF
TGCGCCAGCACCCAAGCCGGGACAGGTCGTGCGACGAACACCGGGGAGCTGTTTTTT
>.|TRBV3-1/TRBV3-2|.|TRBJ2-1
CASSQGRWLRDFPYNEQFF
TGTGCCAGCAGCCAAGGGAGATGGCTCCGGGACTTCCCTTACAATGAGCAGTTCTTC
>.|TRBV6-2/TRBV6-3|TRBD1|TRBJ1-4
CASSDRTGDGEKLFF
TGTGCCAGCAGTGACCGGACAGGGGACGGGGAAAAACTGTTTTTT
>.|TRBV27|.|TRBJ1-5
CASSPLGFSNQPQHF
TGTGCCAGCAGTCCTCTCGGGTTTAGCAATCAGCCCCAGCATTTT
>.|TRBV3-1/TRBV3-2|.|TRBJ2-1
CASSVASLHNEQFF
TGTGCCAGCAGCGTGGCTAGCCTTCACAATGAGCAGTTCTTC
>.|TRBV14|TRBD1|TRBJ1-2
CASSQQTGHYGYTF
TGTGCCAGCAGCCAACAGACAGGGCACTATGGCTACACCTTC
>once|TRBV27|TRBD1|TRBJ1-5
CASSFGTGGNQPQHF
TGTGCCAGCAGTTTCGGGACAGGGGGCAATCAGCCCCAGCATTTT
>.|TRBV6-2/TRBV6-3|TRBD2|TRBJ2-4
CASSPGLAREKNIQYF
TGTGCCAGCAGTCCCGGACTAGCGAGGGAGAAAAACATTCAGTACTTC
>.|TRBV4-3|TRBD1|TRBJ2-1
CASSQGGQGNNEQFF
TGCGCCAGCAGCCAAGGGGGACAGGGAAACAATGAGCAGTTCTTC
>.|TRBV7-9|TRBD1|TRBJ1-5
CASSPWGQGPNQPQHF
TGTGCCAGCAGCCCGTGGGGACAGGGGCCTAATCAGCCCCAGCATTTT
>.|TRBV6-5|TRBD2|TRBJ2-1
CASSPGTSHYNEQFF
TGTGCCAGCAGTCCAGGGACTAGCCACTACAATGAGCAGTTCTTC
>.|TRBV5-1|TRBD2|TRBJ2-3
CATWGDTIIAGVTDTQYF
TGCGCCACCTGGGGGGACACGATAATAGCGGGGGTCACAGATACGCAGTATTTT
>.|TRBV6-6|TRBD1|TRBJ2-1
CASSYRQGAWEQFF
TGTGCCAGCAGTTACAGACAGGGGGCGTGGGAGCAGTTCTTC
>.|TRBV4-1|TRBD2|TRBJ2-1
CASSQDGAGLASYNEQFF
TGCGCCAGCAGCCAAGATGGCGCCGGACTAGCCTCCTACAATGAGCAGTTCTTC
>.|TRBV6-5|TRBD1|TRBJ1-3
CATFTGGSGNTIYF
TGTGCCACGTTTACAGGGGGCTCCGGAAACACCATATATTTT
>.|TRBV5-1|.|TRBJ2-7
CASSPLGQYEQYF
TGCGCCAGCAGCCCTTTAGGACAGTACGAGCAGTACTTC
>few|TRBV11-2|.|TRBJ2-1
CASSFYPGEQFF
TGTGCCAGCAGCTTCTATCCCGGGGAGCAGTTCTTC
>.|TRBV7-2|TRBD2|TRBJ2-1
CASSRMGGIPPFF
TGTGCCAGCAGCCGGATGGGGGGGATACCGCCGTTCTTC
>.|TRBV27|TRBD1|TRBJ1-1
CASSWTGGVYGLNTEAFF
TGTGCCAGCAGCTGGACAGGGGGCGTATACGGGTTGAACACTGAAGCTTTCTTT
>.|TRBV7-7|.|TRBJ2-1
CASSLGSGTGYEQFF
TGTGCCAGCAGCTTAGGGTCCGGGACTGGATATGAGCAGTTCTTC
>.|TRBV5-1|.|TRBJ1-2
CASSPPTGQNGYTF
TGCGCCAGCAGCCCACCGACGGGACAAAATGGCTACACCTTC
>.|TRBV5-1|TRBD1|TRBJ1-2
CASSTDPGQENYGYTF
TGCGCCAGCAGCACAGATCCGGGACAGGAGAACTATGGCTACACCTTC
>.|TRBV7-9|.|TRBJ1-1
CASSLTRVDTEAFF
TGTGCCAGCAGCTTGACCAGGGTTGACACTGAAGCTTTCTTT
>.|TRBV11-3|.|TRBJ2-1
CASSLDPSSGSYNEQFF
TGTGCCAGCAGCTTAGATCCCTCCTCGGGCTCCTACAATGAGCAGTTCTTC
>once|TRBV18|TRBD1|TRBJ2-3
CASSGTGESAATQYF
TGTGCCAGCTCTGGGACAGGGGAGAGTGCAGCTACGCAGTATTTT
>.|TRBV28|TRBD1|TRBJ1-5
CASSPQGRGDQPQHF
TGTGCCAGCAGTCCTCAGGGCAGGGGGGATCAGCCCCAGCATTTT
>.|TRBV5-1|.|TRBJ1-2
CASSLGLLYGYTF
TGCGCCAGCAGCTTAGGACTTCTCTATGGCTACACCTTC
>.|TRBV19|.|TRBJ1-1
CASLLLGPTVEAFF
TGTGCCAGTCTCCTCCTAGGACCGACAGTTGAAGCTTTCTTT
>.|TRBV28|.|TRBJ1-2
CASSYFLGGRMGYTF
TGTGCCAGCAGTTATTTCCTCGGGGGGCGGATGGGCTACACCTTC
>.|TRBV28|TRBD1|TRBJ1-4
CASSFPGGPEKLFF
TGTGCCAGCAGTTTTCCAGGGGGCCCTGAAAAACTGTTTTTT
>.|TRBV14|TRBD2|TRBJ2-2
CASSQLAVTGELFF
TGTGCCAGCAGCCAACTAGCGGTCACCGGGGAGCTGTTTTTT
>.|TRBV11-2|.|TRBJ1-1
CASSSQVQGTEAFF
TGTGCCAGCAGCTCCCAGGTCCAGGGCACTGAAGCTTTCTTT
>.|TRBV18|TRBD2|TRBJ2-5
CASSLSGEETQYF
TGTGCCAGCTCCCTCAGCGGGGAAGAGACCCAGTACTTC
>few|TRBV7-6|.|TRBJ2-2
CASSSAPMAGHGELFF
TGTGCCAGCAGCTCAGCACCCATGGCGGGCCACGGGGAGCTGTTTTTT
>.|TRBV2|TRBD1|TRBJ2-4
CASLQGAGIAKNIQYF
TGTGCCAGCCTTCAGGGGGCAGGTATAGCCAAAAACATTCAGTACTTC
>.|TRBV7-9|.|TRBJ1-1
CASSLTGSEAFF
TGTGCCAGCAGCTTAACGGGTAGTGAAGCTTTCTTT
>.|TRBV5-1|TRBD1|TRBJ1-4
CASTLTGGGGKLFF
TGCGCCAGCACCCTGACAGGGGGGGGTGGAAAACTGTTTTTT
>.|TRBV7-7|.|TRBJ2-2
CASSLAYTPGLPSGELFF
TGTGCTAGCAGCTTAGCATACACGCCGGGACTCCCGTCCGGGGAGCTGTTTTTT